Presented here are 30 T cell receptor beta chains from one specimen sequenced in a study of CD8+ T cells in alopecia areata. RNA was extracted and reverse transcribed into cDNA as the sequencing template. The repertoire was sequenced with immunoSEQ multiplex PCR; TCRdb's copy has only in-frame clones and lacks some. Of 100,000 to 150,000 clones listed, approximately 49% were seen once; the top ten hold 18%. The sequenced sample was CD8+ T cells sorted from blood, obtained at week 0. These receptors originate from a human donor with alopecia areata.

The rearrangement uses TRBV4-1 and TRBJ2-7; D may match TRBD1 or TRBD2 (6 bases each). CDR1 and CDR2 (germline): MGHRA, YSYEKL. CDR3 size: 14 residues. Trimming removed 3 bases from V and 9 bases from J, with 18 bases in between. CDR3 nucleotides: TGCGCCAGCAGCCAGATTGGGACTTCACAGGGGCAGTACTTC. Amino acids: CASSQIGTSQGQYF.

This clone has a handful of counts. The rearrangement joins TRBV7-2 to TRBJ1-5; D is ambiguous. Trimming removed 2 bases at V and 7 bases at J, with 9 bases between. Germline CDR1 reads SGHTA; CDR2 reads FQGNSA. The CDR3 totals 13 residues. The CDR3 is CASSLIGEQPQHF. DNA of the CDR3: TGTGCCAGCAGCTTAATCGGGGAGCAGCCCCAGCATTTT.

The V gene is TRBV30, the J gene TRBJ2-3, with unresolved D. With 5 bases removed from V and 2 bases from J, the gap between germline ends came to 11 bases. Germline values: CDR1 GTSNPN, CDR2 SVGIG (reference sequence). This CDR3 is built from 13 residues. CDR3 region: CAWEFMDTDTQYF. DNA for the CDR3: TGTGCCTGGGAATTCATGGACACAGATACGCAGTATTTT.

The chain recombines TRBV5-6 with TRBJ2-2, with a weak D call TRBD2 (5 bases). The germline V gene has CDR1 SGHDT and CDR2 YYEEEE. The ends were cut back, 2 bases at V and 5 bases at J, with 10 bases in the middle. The CDR3 runs 14 residues. CDR3 region: CASSLYTGTGELFF. The CDR3 DNA reads TGTGCCAGCAGCTTATACACGGGGACCGGGGAGCTGTTTTTT.

This clone occurred a few times. This CDR3 reads CASSQDWAVVGTDTQYF. The DNA for the CDR3 is TGTGCCAGCAGCCAAGACTGGGCGGTGGTGGGCACAGATACGCAGTATTTT. This rearrangement joins TRBV14 to TRBJ2-3; the D is unclear. The CDR3 length is 17 residues. Germline loops: CDR1 SGHDN, CDR2 FVKESK. Trimming stripped 0 bases from V and 1 base from J, with 14 bases between.

J is TRBJ2-7 and V is TRBV13; 9 bases map to TRBD1. Trimming took 0 bases from V and 3 from J; bases not matched to a gene: 3. Per the germline V gene, CDR1 is PRHDT and CDR2 is FYEKMQ (reference sequence). This CDR3 contains 15 residues. CDR3 region: CASSLGGQGRYEQYF. CDR3 DNA sequence: TGTGCCAGCAGCTTAGGGGGACAGGGTCGCTACGAGCAGTACTTC. The variable domain in full, with the rest retrieved from reference TRBV13 and TRBJ2-7, is AAGVIQSPRHLIKEKRETATLKCYPIPRHDTVYWYQQGPGQDPQFLISFYEKMQSDKGSIPDRFSAQQFSDYHSELNMSSLELGDSALYFCASSLGGQGRYEQYFGPGTRLTVT.

This clone was detected only a few times. As DNA, the CDR3 is TGTGCCAGCAGCCGGACGGCCGAGGAAGTCTATGGCTACACCTTC. As protein: CASSRTAEEVYGYTF. The gene calls are TRBV7-9 and TRBJ1-2, with D unclear. The CDR3 runs to 15 residues. CDR1 and CDR2 (germline): SEHNR, FQNEAQ (reference sequence). V was pared by 5 bases and J by 4 bases, with 17 bases between.

This chain links TRBV2 with TRBJ2-2, with unresolved D. CDR1 and CDR2 from the germline V gene are SNHLY and FYNNEI. V shed 4 bases and J shed 2 bases, with 8 bases lying between them. The CDR3 loop spans 14 amino acids. CDR3 sequence (DNA): TGTGCCAGCAGTGGGTACAGCAACACCGGGGAGCTGTTTTTT. Its protein product is CASSGYSNTGELFF.

CDR3 DNA sequence: TGTGCCACCAGCCTAGGGGGACAGACCTACGAGCAGTACTTC. Translating gives CATSLGGQTYEQYF. The chain couples TRBV15 to TRBJ2-7; TRBD1 matches 7 bases. From germline, CDR1 is LNHNV and CDR2 YYDKDF (reference sequence). J gave up 2 bases and V 5 bases, and 6 bases lay outside the gene matches. The CDR3 runs to 14 residues.

J is TRBJ1-6 and V is TRBV4-2; D may be TRBD1 (5 bases). The CDR3 runs 16 residues. Germline lookup yields CDR1 LGHNA and CDR2 YNFKEQ. V lost 0 bases and J lost 6, with 12 bases in between. Here the CDR3 DNA reads TGTGCCAGCAGCCAAGAGTCTCCAGGGCCTAATTCACCCCTCCACTTT. It encodes CASSQESPGPNSPLHF.

The J gene is TRBJ2-1, the V gene TRBV29-1; 9 nucleotides agree with TRBD1. CDR1 is SQVTM and CDR2 is ANQGSEA in the germline V gene. CDR3 length: 15 amino acids. The junction had 14 bases not matched to a gene; V was cut back by 7 bases and J by 7 bases. The CDR3 reads CSAPTGTGTRNEQFF. Written as DNA, the CDR3 is TGCAGCGCCCCGACCGGGACAGGGACGAGGAATGAGCAGTTCTTC.

This clone was seen once. The chain links TRBV6-5 to TRBJ1-6; no firm D call. There are 13 residues in the CDR3. V dropped 8 bases and J dropped 7 bases, with 12 bases sitting between them. The germline CDR1 and CDR2 sequences are MNHEY and SVGAGI. The CDR3 DNA reads as TGTGCCAGCGCTTACAGCGAAAATTCACCCCTCCACTTT. Translation gives CASAYSENSPLHF.

The V call is TRBV30, the J call TRBJ1-1; maybe TRBD1 (5 bases). Trimming removed 6 bases from V and 4 bases from J, with 24 bases in between. Germline V gene data show CDR1 as GTSNPN and CDR2 as SVGIG (reference sequence). This CDR3 contains 16 residues. The CDR3 coding sequence is TGTGCCTGCCGTGCCTTCCCTGGGGGACTGGGCACTGAAGCTTTCTTT. Translating gives CACRAFPGGLGTEAFF.

This clone has a handful of counts. The rearrangement links TRBV29-1 to TRBJ2-5, with 8 bases lining up with TRBD1. Germline-derived CDR1 and CDR2 are SQVTM and ANQGSEA. The CDR3 sequence is 16 residues long. V lost 3 bases and J lost 0; bases outside the gene matches: 9. The CDR3 spells CSVDGGRDRYQETQYF. The CDR3 DNA is TGCAGCGTTGATGGCGGACGGGACAGGTACCAAGAGACCCAGTACTTC.

The gene calls are TRBV12-5 and TRBJ2-5; 10 nucleotides align to TRBD1. Per germline, CDR1 LGHNT and CDR2 FRNRAP. The length of the CDR3 is 18 residues. The V and J ends lost 5 bases and 4 bases, in that order; junction bases with no gene match: 16. The CDR3 reads CASGLDDRGPPKRETQYF. The CDR3 DNA sequence: TGTGCTAGTGGTCTTGACGACAGGGGGCCTCCAAAGCGAGAGACCCAGTACTTC.

This clone was seen more than once but under ten times. The rearrangement uses TRBV27 and TRBJ1-2; D is perhaps TRBD1 (6 bases). Trimming pared 5 bases from V and 1 base from J, leaving 17 bases between. This CDR3 comprises 16 residues. From germline, CDR1 is MNHEY and CDR2 SMNVEV (reference sequence). CDR3 region: CASSPSTGNHNYGYTF. CDR3 bases: TGTGCCAGCAGTCCCTCGACAGGAAACCATAACTATGGCTACACCTTC.

A few counts support this clone. The genes are TRBV25-1 and TRBJ2-2, with 9 nucleotides matching TRBD1. The ends lost 10 bases at V and 7 bases at J; junction bases unmatched: 7. The CDR3 has 13 residues. The germline gives CDR1 MGHDK, CDR2 SYGVNS. In DNA, the CDR3 is TGTGCCACCACACAGGGGGCCGGCGGGGAGCTGTTTTTT. Protein sequence: CATTQGAGGELFF.

The chain employs TRBV5-6 and TRBJ2-1; possible D gene TRBD1, 6 bases. Trimming removed 5 bases at V and 8 bases at J, with 20 bases between. CDR1 is SGHDT, CDR2 YYEEEE, per germline. CDR3 length: 15 amino acids. In DNA form, the CDR3 reads TGTGCCAGCAGGATACAGGGTGGTTGGGTCGATGAGCAGTTCTTC. Amino acids: CASRIQGGWVDEQFF.

V is TRBV6-5 and J is TRBJ1-1; perhaps TRBD1 as D (6 bases). CDR3 size: 12 residues. The germline V and J ends were trimmed by 7 bases and 7 bases, with 13 bases remaining between them. The germline V gene encodes CDR1 MNHEY and CDR2 SVGAGI. The CDR3 is CASTKGGLEAFF. The CDR3 coding sequence is TGTGCCAGCACGAAGGGGGGCCTTGAAGCTTTCTTT.

The chain employs TRBV6-5 and TRBJ2-7; 7 nucleotides align to TRBD1. The CDR3 is made up of 13 amino acids. Per the germline V gene, CDR1 is MNHEY and CDR2 is SVGAGI. The junction had 4 bases not matched to a gene; V was cut back by 5 bases and J by 3 bases. The CDR3 sequence: CASSQGTVYEQYF. CDR3 sequence (DNA): TGTGCCAGCAGTCAAGGGACAGTCTACGAGCAGTACTTC.

This clone appeared a few times. This sequence joins TRBV15 and TRBJ1-2; D call uncertain. The germline V gene encodes CDR1 LNHNV and CDR2 YYDKDF (reference sequence). The CDR3 runs 12 residues. The ends were cut back, 1 base at V and 10 bases at J, with 10 bases in the middle. The CDR3 sequence: CATSRGEDDYTF. Here the CDR3 DNA reads TGTGCCACCAGCAGAGGTGAGGACGACTACACCTTC.

This clone was picked up a small number of times. This chain uses TRBV5-1 with TRBJ2-3; possibly TRBD1 for D (5 bases). V lost 0 bases and J lost 3, with 20 bases in between. From germline, CDR1 is SGHRS and CDR2 YFSETQ. The CDR3 extends over 18 amino acids. In DNA, the CDR3 is TGCGCCAGCAGCTTGGTGGGGCAGGGAATCGGAGAAACAGATACGCAGTATTTT. It yields the protein CASSLVGQGIGETDTQYF.

The chain has TRBV29-1 and TRBJ2-3; possibly TRBD2 for D (5 bases). The germline V gene has CDR1 SQVTM and CDR2 ANQGSEA. Deletions cut 0 bases from V and 6 bases from J, with 13 bases between. This CDR3 is 14 amino acids long. Here the CDR3 DNA reads TGCAGCGTTGAAGATCCCGAGGGCGTCGATACGCAGTATTTT. This encodes CSVEDPEGVDTQYF.

The chain recombines TRBV5-5 with TRBJ2-7; 7 bases are a match to TRBD1. V lost 5 bases, J lost 3 bases, and 11 bases stayed unmatched. Per germline, CDR1 SGHKS and CDR2 YYEKEE (reference sequence). The CDR3 loop spans 15 amino acids. The chain's CDR3 is CASSTGQDPHYEQYF. The CDR3 nucleotides are TGTGCCAGCAGTACCGGACAGGACCCCCACTACGAGCAGTACTTC.

The rearrangement joins TRBV11-2 to TRBJ1-1; D is unresolved. This CDR3 comprises 14 residues. Per the germline V gene, CDR1 is SGHAT and CDR2 is FQNNGV. The V end lost 2 bases, the J end lost 1 base, and 8 bases lay between the germline ends. The CDR3, as DNA: TGTGCCAGCAGCTTATGGCAGCAGAACACTGAAGCTTTCTTT. Translation gives CASSLWQQNTEAFF.

This clone was observed a few times. The V and J genes are TRBV5-4 and TRBJ2-1; TRBD1 aligns across 7 bases. The germline V gene has CDR1 SGHNT and CDR2 YYREEE (reference sequence). Losses at the gene ends were 4 bases for V and 1 base for J; bases not matched to a gene: 8. The CDR3 length is 16 residues. The CDR3 is CASSTPGQRSYNEQFF. CDR3 coding DNA: TGTGCCAGCAGCACACCGGGACAGAGATCCTACAATGAGCAGTTCTTC. The whole variable domain, filled in from reference TRBV5-4 and TRBJ2-1, reads ETGVTQSPTHLIKTRGQQVTLRCSSQSGHNTVSWYQQALGQGPQFIFQYYREEENGRGNFPPRFSGLQFPNYSSELNVNALELDDSALYLCASSTPGQRSYNEQFFGPGTRLTVL.

This clone turned up a few times. The chain couples TRBV23-1 to TRBJ2-2; tentative D call: TRBD2 (6 bases). TRBV23-1 is an ORF for which the function is uncertain. The V end was cut by 3 bases, the J end by 2 bases, with 28 bases between. This CDR3 contains 21 residues. This CDR3 is CASSHSNLMGGARRNTGELFF. The CDR3, as DNA: TGCGCCAGCAGTCACTCCAACTTAATGGGGGGAGCGCGACGTAACACCGGGGAGCTGTTTTTT.

The V gene is TRBV7-2, the J gene TRBJ2-1, with D possibly TRBD2 on 6 matching bases. This CDR3 has 16 amino acids. Per the germline V gene, CDR1 is SGHTA and CDR2 is FQGNSA. The germline V and J ends were trimmed by 7 bases and 12 bases, with 28 bases remaining between them. The CDR3 DNA reads TGTGCCAGCACCCCCGAAGTAGCGGTATACAATGTCGGGCAGTTCTTC. It is translated as CASTPEVAVYNVGQFF.

The rearrangement links TRBV6-1 to TRBJ1-2; possibly TRBD1 for D (5 bases). This CDR3 comprises 15 residues. From germline, CDR1 is MNHNS and CDR2 SASEGT. V gave up 2 bases and J gave up 6 bases, with 16 bases separating them. For the CDR3, the DNA is TGTGCCAGCAGTGAATACCCAGGGATTGAGGATGGCTACACCTTC. It is translated as CASSEYPGIEDGYTF.

This clone was picked up a small number of times. The chain joins TRBV14 to TRBJ2-7; D gene uncertain. The V end was cut by 5 bases, the J end by 0 bases, with 5 bases between. There are 12 residues in the CDR3. Germline CDR1 is SGHDN and CDR2 is FVKESK. This CDR3 is CASSFDSYEQYF. DNA for the CDR3: TGTGCCAGCAGCTTTGACTCCTACGAGCAGTACTTC. Full variable domain (missing parts from reference TRBV14 and TRBJ2-7): EAGVTQFPSHSVIEKGQTVTLRCDPISGHDNLYWYRRVMGKEIKFLLHFVKESKQDESGMPNNRFLAERTGGTYSTLKVQPAELEDSGVYFCASSFDSYEQYFGPGTRLTVT.